This is a list of T cell receptor beta chains from one sample in a study of shared clonotypes between healthy human individuals. The assay was immunoSEQ multiplex PCR, and TCRdb's table has in-frame clones only and misses some. The table includes 2 million to 2.5 million clones, 93% detected once. What was sequenced was naive CD4+ T cells from PBMCs. The receptors stem from a man younger than 35 in good health. Some clones in this sample may be carry-over from other donors' samples. Both conserved end residues are part of each CDR3. The order of the fields is V gene, D gene, J gene, clone size, CDR3 protein, CDR3 DNA. The D gene is left open where the match is weak. Clone size appears in some rows only: once, few, many, or a class for an expanded clone.

v_call: TRBV28; d_call: TRBD2; j_call: TRBJ2-7; clone_size: once; cdr3_aa: CASSSPGGLAGTWYF; cdr3_nt: TGTGCCAGCAGTTCTCCCGGGGGACTAGCGGGCACCTGGTACTTC
v_call: TRBV2; d_call: .; j_call: TRBJ1-2; clone_size: .; cdr3_aa: CASSEEERKTNYGYTF; cdr3_nt: TGTGCCAGCAGTGAAGAGGAGCGGAAGACTAACTATGGCTACACCTTC
v_call: TRBV6-5; d_call: .; j_call: TRBJ2-5; clone_size: .; cdr3_aa: CASSYSGSRETQYF; cdr3_nt: TGTGCCAGCAGTTACTCCGGGTCACGAGAGACCCAGTACTTC
v_call: TRBV6-6; d_call: .; j_call: TRBJ2-7; clone_size: once; cdr3_aa: CASRSGLYEQYF; cdr3_nt: TGTGCCAGCAGGTCGGGACTCTACGAGCAGTACTTC
v_call: TRBV7-9; d_call: .; j_call: TRBJ2-7; clone_size: .; cdr3_aa: CASSRSPPGGEQYF; cdr3_nt: TGTGCCAGCAGCCGATCCCCCCCCGGGGGCGAGCAGTACTTC
v_call: TRBV9; d_call: .; j_call: TRBJ2-5; clone_size: .; cdr3_aa: CASSAVGAGETQYF; cdr3_nt: TGTGCCAGCAGCGCCGTGGGGGCGGGGGAGACCCAGTACTTC
v_call: TRBV18; d_call: .; j_call: TRBJ2-1; clone_size: .; cdr3_aa: CASAIGLPLTNEQFF; cdr3_nt: TGTGCCAGCGCAATTGGGCTACCTCTCACCAATGAGCAGTTCTTC
v_call: TRBV21-1; d_call: .; j_call: TRBJ2-7; clone_size: .; cdr3_aa: CASSPPGVQGFEQYF; cdr3_nt: TGTGCCAGCAGCCCCCCGGGGGTACAGGGCTTCGAGCAGTACTTC
v_call: TRBV28; d_call: TRBD1; j_call: TRBJ2-7; clone_size: .; cdr3_aa: CASSSWGQGSPYEQYF; cdr3_nt: TGTGCCAGCAGTTCTTGGGGACAGGGCAGTCCCTACGAGCAGTACTTC
v_call: TRBV7-3; d_call: TRBD2; j_call: TRBJ2-1; clone_size: .; cdr3_aa: CASSLTSPYNEQFF; cdr3_nt: TGTGCCAGCAGCCTGACTAGCCCTTACAATGAGCAGTTCTTC
v_call: TRBV5-1; d_call: .; j_call: TRBJ2-7; clone_size: .; cdr3_aa: CASSLGHLEQYF; cdr3_nt: TGCGCCAGCAGCTTGGGGCACCTCGAGCAGTACTTC
v_call: TRBV28; d_call: .; j_call: TRBJ2-7; clone_size: .; cdr3_aa: CASSFLRREQYF; cdr3_nt: TGTGCCAGCAGTTTCCTCCGGCGGGAGCAGTACTTC
v_call: TRBV27; d_call: TRBD1; j_call: TRBJ1-1; clone_size: .; cdr3_aa: CASSRTGNTEAFF; cdr3_nt: TGTGCCAGCAGTCGGACAGGCAACACTGAAGCTTTCTTT
v_call: TRBV5-1; d_call: TRBD1; j_call: TRBJ1-2; clone_size: .; cdr3_aa: CASSSGTGLDYGYTF; cdr3_nt: TGCGCCAGCAGCTCAGGGACAGGGTTGGACTATGGCTACACCTTC
v_call: TRBV28; d_call: TRBD2; j_call: TRBJ2-7; clone_size: .; cdr3_aa: CASSLSGGYSYEQYF; cdr3_nt: TGTGCCAGCAGTTTATCGGGGGGATACTCCTACGAGCAGTACTTC
v_call: TRBV10-2; d_call: .; j_call: TRBJ2-2; clone_size: .; cdr3_aa: CASIQRMNTGELFF; cdr3_nt: TGCGCCAGCATTCAGCGGATGAACACCGGGGAGCTGTTTTTT
v_call: TRBV5-4; d_call: .; j_call: TRBJ1-1; clone_size: .; cdr3_aa: CASSAGEQLNTEAFF; cdr3_nt: TGTGCCAGCAGCGCGGGGGAACAGTTGAACACTGAAGCTTTCTTT
v_call: TRBV28; d_call: .; j_call: TRBJ1-1; clone_size: .; cdr3_aa: CASSLYFQGRFHEAFF; cdr3_nt: TGTGCCAGCAGTTTATATTTTCAGGGTCGGTTCCATGAAGCTTTCTTT
v_call: TRBV28; d_call: TRBD1; j_call: TRBJ1-4; clone_size: .; cdr3_aa: CASRTGYGEYEKLFF; cdr3_nt: TGTGCCAGCAGGACAGGGTATGGAGAATATGAAAAACTGTTTTTT
v_call: TRBV4-2; d_call: .; j_call: TRBJ2-6; clone_size: .; cdr3_aa: CASSQVVGSGANVLTF; cdr3_nt: TGTGCCAGCAGCCAAGTCGTGGGGTCTGGGGCCAACGTCCTGACTTTC
v_call: TRBV6-5; d_call: .; j_call: TRBJ2-1; clone_size: .; cdr3_aa: CASSFNNEQFF; cdr3_nt: TGTGCCAGCAGCTTTAACAATGAGCAGTTCTTC
v_call: TRBV5-1; d_call: TRBD1; j_call: TRBJ1-5; clone_size: .; cdr3_aa: CASSLWGTGDNQPQHF; cdr3_nt: TGCGCCAGCAGCTTGTGGGGGACAGGGGACAATCAGCCCCAGCATTTT
v_call: TRBV9; d_call: .; j_call: TRBJ2-1; clone_size: .; cdr3_aa: CASSVEGLSAHEQFF; cdr3_nt: TGTGCCAGCAGCGTAGAGGGTCTTTCAGCCCATGAGCAGTTCTTC
v_call: TRBV5-5; d_call: .; j_call: TRBJ1-5; clone_size: .; cdr3_aa: CASSLAFQGSGQPQHF; cdr3_nt: TGTGCCAGCAGCTTGGCTTTCCAGGGTTCGGGTCAGCCCCAGCATTTT
v_call: TRBV10-3; d_call: .; j_call: TRBJ2-7; clone_size: .; cdr3_aa: CANSGGLTYEQYF; cdr3_nt: TGTGCCAACAGTGGGGGTCTCACCTACGAGCAGTACTTC
v_call: TRBV2; d_call: .; j_call: TRBJ2-3; clone_size: .; cdr3_aa: CASTLSHLGADTQYF; cdr3_nt: TGTGCCAGCACATTGAGCCACCTCGGTGCAGATACGCAGTATTTT
v_call: TRBV9; d_call: TRBD2; j_call: TRBJ2-7; clone_size: .; cdr3_aa: CASSVSSGGLYEQYF; cdr3_nt: TGTGCCAGCAGCGTATCGAGCGGGGGGCTCTACGAGCAGTACTTC
v_call: TRBV2; d_call: .; j_call: TRBJ2-7; clone_size: .; cdr3_aa: CASREGQFYEQYF; cdr3_nt: TGTGCCAGCAGGGAGGGTCAGTTCTACGAGCAGTACTTC
v_call: TRBV7-2; d_call: TRBD2; j_call: TRBJ2-3; clone_size: .; cdr3_aa: CASSSRLAPDTQYF; cdr3_nt: TGTGCCAGCAGCTCCCGACTAGCCCCAGATACGCAGTATTTT
v_call: TRBV7-2; d_call: .; j_call: TRBJ2-7; clone_size: .; cdr3_aa: CASSLVGGPSYEQYF; cdr3_nt: TGTGCCAGCAGCTTAGTAGGGGGGCCCTCCTACGAGCAGTACTTC
v_call: TRBV11-2; d_call: TRBD1; j_call: TRBJ2-7; clone_size: .; cdr3_aa: CASSPAGGRNEQYF; cdr3_nt: TGTGCCAGCAGCCCAGCAGGGGGTCGGAACGAGCAGTACTTC
v_call: TRBV7-3; d_call: TRBD2; j_call: TRBJ2-5; clone_size: .; cdr3_aa: CASSRTSGETQYF; cdr3_nt: TGTGCCAGCAGCCGGACTAGCGGAGAGACCCAGTACTTC
v_call: TRBV6-5; d_call: .; j_call: TRBJ1-2; clone_size: .; cdr3_aa: CASSYKGGQGGGYTF; cdr3_nt: TGTGCCAGCAGTTACAAGGGGGGGCAGGGAGGCGGCTACACCTTC
v_call: TRBV27; d_call: .; j_call: TRBJ2-2; clone_size: .; cdr3_aa: CASRAQPGELFF; cdr3_nt: TGTGCCAGCAGAGCCCAACCCGGGGAGCTGTTTTTT
v_call: TRBV27; d_call: .; j_call: TRBJ2-2; clone_size: .; cdr3_aa: CASSLIADSTGELFF; cdr3_nt: TGTGCCAGCAGCCTAATAGCAGACTCGACCGGGGAGCTGTTTTTT
v_call: TRBV5-1; d_call: TRBD1; j_call: TRBJ2-3; clone_size: .; cdr3_aa: CASSPIPQGASADTQYF; cdr3_nt: TGCGCCAGCAGCCCGATACCTCAGGGGGCAAGTGCAGATACGCAGTATTTT
v_call: TRBV5-1; d_call: .; j_call: TRBJ2-4; clone_size: .; cdr3_aa: CASSPKGGALAKNIQYF; cdr3_nt: TGCGCCAGCAGCCCTAAGGGCGGGGCATTAGCCAAAAACATTCAGTACTTC
v_call: TRBV11-2; d_call: .; j_call: TRBJ1-2; clone_size: .; cdr3_aa: CASSPGRIYGYTF; cdr3_nt: TGTGCCAGCAGCCCGGGGCGGATTTATGGCTACACCTTC
v_call: TRBV5-8; d_call: .; j_call: TRBJ1-5; clone_size: .; cdr3_aa: CASSAAGNQPQHF; cdr3_nt: TGTGCCAGCAGCGCTGCAGGCAATCAGCCCCAGCATTTT
v_call: TRBV30; d_call: TRBD1; j_call: TRBJ1-2; clone_size: .; cdr3_aa: CAWSVGGQALYGYTF; cdr3_nt: TGTGCCTGGAGTGTGGGAGGACAGGCGCTTTATGGCTACACCTTC
v_call: TRBV30; d_call: TRBD2; j_call: TRBJ2-2; clone_size: .; cdr3_aa: CAWRGGSGPTGELFF; cdr3_nt: TGTGCCTGGAGGGGCGGGAGCGGACCGACCGGGGAGCTGTTTTTT
v_call: TRBV18; d_call: .; j_call: TRBJ1-2; clone_size: few; cdr3_aa: CASSPSTESYGYTF; cdr3_nt: TGTGCCAGCTCACCATCTACAGAAAGTTATGGCTACACCTTC
v_call: TRBV5-1; d_call: .; j_call: TRBJ2-5; clone_size: .; cdr3_aa: CASSSGTLQYF; cdr3_nt: TGCGCCAGCAGCTCCGGGACACTCCAGTACTTC
v_call: TRBV15; d_call: .; j_call: TRBJ1-1; clone_size: .; cdr3_aa: CATSPRGNTEAFF; cdr3_nt: TGTGCCACCAGCCCCCGAGGGAACACTGAAGCTTTCTTT
v_call: TRBV7-2; d_call: TRBD1; j_call: TRBJ1-1; clone_size: .; cdr3_aa: CASSFQGVNTEAFF; cdr3_nt: TGTGCCAGCAGCTTTCAGGGGGTGAACACTGAAGCTTTCTTT
v_call: TRBV28; d_call: .; j_call: TRBJ1-5; clone_size: few; cdr3_aa: CASSLTISGSQHF; cdr3_nt: TGTGCCAGCAGTTTAACCATATCGGGGTCTCAGCATTTT
v_call: TRBV6-5; d_call: .; j_call: TRBJ1-1; clone_size: .; cdr3_aa: CASSSPQGMNTEAFF; cdr3_nt: TGTGCCAGCAGTTCACCTCAGGGGATGAACACTGAAGCTTTCTTT
v_call: TRBV4-2; d_call: TRBD2; j_call: TRBJ2-3; clone_size: .; cdr3_aa: CASSQVASGSRASTDTQYF; cdr3_nt: TGTGCCAGCAGCCAAGTTGCGAGCGGGAGTCGCGCTAGCACAGATACGCAGTATTTT
v_call: TRBV12-5; d_call: .; j_call: TRBJ1-1; clone_size: once; cdr3_aa: CASGPPGVMNTEAFF; cdr3_nt: TGTGCTAGTGGTCCCCCGGGAGTCATGAACACTGAAGCTTTCTTT
v_call: TRBV2; d_call: .; j_call: TRBJ1-5; clone_size: .; cdr3_aa: CASGGTLILNPQPQHF; cdr3_nt: TGTGCCAGTGGTGGGACGTTGATACTTAATCCCCAGCCCCAGCATTTT
v_call: TRBV7-3; d_call: TRBD1; j_call: TRBJ1-3; clone_size: .; cdr3_aa: CASSLSGQGWHGNTIYF; cdr3_nt: TGTGCCAGCAGCCTATCGGGACAGGGGTGGCATGGAAACACCATATATTTT
v_call: TRBV19; d_call: TRBD2; j_call: TRBJ2-1; clone_size: .; cdr3_aa: CASSTSSGRGNNEQFF; cdr3_nt: TGTGCCAGTAGTACCTCTAGCGGGAGAGGGAACAATGAGCAGTTCTTC
v_call: TRBV5-1; d_call: .; j_call: TRBJ2-7; clone_size: .; cdr3_aa: CASAVGGYDEQYF; cdr3_nt: TGCGCCAGCGCCGTAGGGGGTTACGACGAGCAGTACTTC
v_call: TRBV7-2; d_call: .; j_call: TRBJ1-5; clone_size: once; cdr3_aa: CASSIGANQPQHF; cdr3_nt: TGTGCCAGCAGCATCGGGGCTAATCAGCCCCAGCATTTT
v_call: TRBV7-9; d_call: TRBD1; j_call: TRBJ2-7; clone_size: .; cdr3_aa: CASSLTGSYYEQYF; cdr3_nt: TGTGCCAGCAGTTTGACAGGGTCTTACTACGAGCAGTACTTC
v_call: TRBV7-2; d_call: .; j_call: TRBJ1-1; clone_size: .; cdr3_aa: CASSLAPGMNTEAFF; cdr3_nt: TGTGCCAGCAGCTTAGCGCCCGGGATGAACACTGAAGCTTTCTTT